These 24 T cell receptor beta chains were all obtained from the same sample, sequenced in a study of response to subunit inactivated influenza vaccine. TCRdb used MiXCR to reprocess the RT-PCR reads, holding one entry per CDR3 protein. The sample has about 800,000 distinct CDR3 sequences; roughly 20% are singletons. Sample: PBMCs from blood, taken about 5 days after vaccination. The receptors were sampled from a man aged 50 to 59 who received an inactivated influenza vaccine.

A few counts support this clonotype. The J gene is TRBJ2-7, the V gene TRBV7-2; 11 nucleotides match TRBD2. Germline V CDR1 and CDR2: SGHTA, FQGNSA. The ends lost 0 bases at V and 3 bases at J; junction bases unmatched: 4. The CDR3 consists of 16 residues. This chain's CDR3 is CASSLATSGVFYEQYF. Here the CDR3 DNA reads TGTGCCAGCAGCTTAGCGACTAGCGGGGTGTTCTACGAGCAGTACTTC.

CDR3 sequence reads: CSARVGQAYEQYF. CDR3 in DNA: TGCAGTGCTAGAGTGGGACAGGCCTACGAGCAGTACTTC. The chain carries TRBV20-1 and TRBJ2-7; 8 nucleotides align to TRBD1. Losses at the gene ends were 1 base for V and 2 bases for J; bases not matched to a gene: 1. The CDR3 is 13 amino acids. CDR1 is DFQATT and CDR2 is SNEGSKA in the germline V gene (reference sequence).

V is TRBV4-1 and J is TRBJ1-3; no clear D gene. V was trimmed by 0 bases and J by 0 bases, leaving 9 bases between them. The CDR3 is 16 amino acids. Germline V gene lookup returns CDR1 MGHRA and CDR2 YSYEKL. The CDR3 DNA is TGCGCCAGCAGCCAAGATCCGAATAACTCTGGAAACACCATATATTTT. The encoded protein is CASSQDPNNSGNTIYF.

The sample holds a few counts of this clonotype. The chain has TRBV5-1 and TRBJ2-7; D is perhaps TRBD1 (6 bases). Germline-derived CDR1 and CDR2 are SGHRS and YFSETQ. The CDR3 length is 15 residues. Trimming took off 4 bases at V and 3 bases at J, with 17 bases between the two ends. The CDR3 region has the DNA TGCGCCAGCAGCCTGACTCCGGGACATAGCTACGAGCAGTACTTC. The encoded protein is CASSLTPGHSYEQYF.

This clonotype has a handful of counts. The chain combines TRBV15 with TRBJ2-5; D tentatively reads TRBD1 or TRBD2 (5 bases each). The length of the CDR3 is 17 residues. Trimming took off 0 bases at V and 6 bases at J, with 20 bases between the two ends. In germline, CDR1 is LNHNV, CDR2 YYDKDF (reference sequence). The CDR3 sequence is CATSRDLPGTALKTQYF. As DNA, the CDR3 is TGTGCCACCAGCAGAGATCTCCCCGGGACGGCCCTTAAGACCCAGTACTTC.

The chain recombines TRBV6-5 with TRBJ2-7, with 8 bases that match TRBD1. The germline V gene has CDR1 MNHEY and CDR2 SVGAGI. This CDR3 contains 15 residues. The ends lost 4 bases at V and 1 base at J; junction bases unmatched: 6. The CDR3 sequence: CASSSPGQVSYEQYF. The CDR3 bases are TGTGCCAGCAGTTCCCCGGGACAGGTTTCCTACGAGCAGTACTTC.

The chain is built from TRBV6-2 or TRBV6-3 and TRBJ2-4; D tentatively fits TRBD1 or TRBD2 (5 bases each). CDR3 size: 14 residues. CDR1 is MNHEY and CDR2 is SVGEGT in the germline V gene. Between the trimmed V and J ends, which lost 4 bases and 3 bases, there was a span of 10 bases. This CDR3 is CASSFREYKNIQYF. The CDR3 nucleotides read TGTGCCAGCAGTTTCAGGGAGTACAAAAACATTCAGTACTTC.

This clonotype occurred a few times. The DNA for the CDR3 is TGTGCCAGCAGTAACGGGGGTTTAGCGGTTTCCTACGAGCAGTACTTC. It yields the protein CASSNGGLAVSYEQYF. The rearrangement joins TRBV6-5 to TRBJ2-7, with a tentative D call TRBD2 (6 bases). In germline, CDR1 is MNHEY, CDR2 SVGAGI. The V gene lost 5 bases and the J gene lost 1 base, with 18 bases spanning the gap. This CDR3 is 16 amino acids long.

The chain uses TRBV7-2 and TRBJ2-5; D is possibly TRBD1 (7 bases). The V gene lost 5 bases and the J gene lost 1 base, with 14 bases spanning the gap. Germline values: CDR1 SGHTA, CDR2 FQGNSA. The CDR3 has 15 residues. For the CDR3, the DNA is TGTGCCAGCAGCCACGACAGGGACTTCCAAGAGACCCAGTACTTC. This translates into CASSHDRDFQETQYF.

In its sample, this clonotype was seen a few times. This chain links TRBV19 with TRBJ1-4, with D unresolved. The V gene's germline CDR1 is LNHDA and CDR2 SQIVND (reference sequence). V was pared by 5 bases and J by 0 bases, with 10 bases between. The CDR3 is 15 residues long. CDR3 region: CASSYTAATNEKLFF. The CDR3 DNA reads as TGTGCCAGTAGTTACACAGCTGCAACTAATGAAAAACTGTTTTTT.

The table lists this clonotype with a few counts. The chain uses TRBV12-3 or TRBV12-4 and TRBJ2-7; TRBD2 might be the D (5 bases). V was cut by 2 bases and J by 6 bases, with 17 bases left in between. The CDR3 extends over 15 amino acids. The CDR3 DNA reads TGTGCCAGCAGTTTATCAACTGGAGGTAGTAGCGAGCAGTACTTC. Encoded protein: CASSLSTGGSSEQYF.

The genes are TRBV10-2 and TRBJ2-7; TRBD2 matches at 7 bases. The V gene's germline CDR1 is WSHSY and CDR2 SAAADI. This CDR3 contains 15 residues. J was trimmed by 4 bases and V by 6 bases; bases with no gene match: 12. The CDR3: CASRAERGGLYEQYF. CDR3 coding DNA: TGCGCCAGCAGGGCGGAGCGGGGCGGCCTTTACGAGCAGTACTTC.

This clonotype appeared a few times. The chain has TRBV20-1 and TRBJ2-1; D gene ambiguous. This CDR3 comprises 16 residues. Germline lookup yields CDR1 DFQATT and CDR2 SNEGSKA (reference sequence). The V and J ends lost 5 bases and 4 bases respectively, with 21 bases between them. The DNA for the CDR3 is TGCAGTGCTCGTAGTACTCTAGTGGGATCTTACAATGAGCAGTTCTTC. Translation gives CSARSTLVGSYNEQFF.

This clonotype was found a few times. The rearrangement uses TRBV6-1 and TRBJ2-5, with TRBD2 identical over 14 bases. The junction had 6 bases not matched to a gene; V was cut back by 8 bases and J by 1 base. From germline, CDR1 is MNHNS and CDR2 SASEGT. CDR3 length equals 16 residues. As DNA, the CDR3 is TGTGCCAGCGCCGCGGGACTAGCGGGAGTCCAAGAGACCCAGTACTTC. It yields the protein CASAAGLAGVQETQYF.

This clonotype was recorded a few times. The J gene is TRBJ2-6, the V gene TRBV14; possibly TRBD1 or TRBD2 for D (5 bases each). The CDR3 is 16 residues long. Germline CDR1 is SGHDN and CDR2 is FVKESK. V gave up 0 bases and J gave up 4 bases, with 10 bases separating them. The CDR3 reads CASSQDRGAGANVLTF. DNA of the CDR3: TGTGCCAGCAGCCAAGATCGAGGGGCAGGGGCCAACGTCCTGACTTTC. Drawing the rest from reference TRBV14 and TRBJ2-6, the complete variable domain is EAGVTQFPSHSVIEKGQTVTLRCDPISGHDNLYWYRRVMGKEIKFLLHFVKESKQDESGMPNNRFLAERTGGTYSTLKVQPAELEDSGVYFCASSQDRGAGANVLTFGAGSRLTVL.

This clonotype was observed a handful of times. The chain combines TRBV10-2 with TRBJ1-2, with a tentative D call TRBD1 (5 bases). The CDR3 spans 13 residues. Germline V gives CDR1 WSHSY, CDR2 SAAADI. V was shortened by 5 bases and J by 6 bases, with 13 bases between the two germline ends. CDR3 region: CASSNSGSHGYTF. The CDR3 bases are TGCGCCAGCAGTAATTCAGGGAGCCATGGCTACACCTTC.

This clonotype came up a few times. The genes are TRBV6-2 or TRBV6-3 and TRBJ2-5, with D unresolved. Trimming cost V 5 bases and J 5 bases, with 12 bases left between them. The length of the CDR3 is 13 residues. In germline, CDR1 is MNHEY, CDR2 SVGEGT. CDR3 sequence reads: CASSILQFETQYF. The DNA for the CDR3 is TGTGCCAGCAGTATCTTACAGTTCGAGACCCAGTACTTC.

The chain couples TRBV12-3 or TRBV12-4 to TRBJ2-1; no definite D call. The ends were cut back, 3 bases at V and 13 bases at J, with 13 bases in the middle. This CDR3 contains 12 residues. CDR3 amino acids: CASSFGRLRQFF. In nucleotides, the CDR3 is TGTGCCAGCAGTTTCGGCAGACTCAGACAGTTCTTC.

The CDR3 region has the DNA TGTGCCAGCAGGCGAGGGACACTCGGAGGCAATGGCTACACCTTC. Residues: CASRRGTLGGNGYTF. The chain is built from TRBV12-3 or TRBV12-4 and TRBJ1-2, with D perhaps matching TRBD1 (6 bases). The CDR3 length is 15 residues. Trimming took 6 bases from V and 6 from J, leaving 20 bases between them.

This clonotype was counted between two and nine times. The V gene is TRBV3-1, the J gene TRBJ2-3, with D perhaps assigned TRBD1 or TRBD2 (5 bases each). Germline lookup yields CDR1 LGHDT and CDR2 YNNKEL (reference sequence). Trimming shortened V by 3 bases and J by 0 bases, and 13 bases separated the two germline ends. There are 16 residues in the CDR3. In nucleotides, the CDR3 is TGTGCCAGCAGCCAGGGGGAACCCCTTAGCACAGATACGCAGTATTTT. This codes for CASSQGEPLSTDTQYF.

A note on this clonotype: A much larger clone sits a single nucleotide away, making a read error possible. CDR3 DNA: TGCAGTGCTACTTGGACAGGGGACTTCGAGCAGTACTTC. Protein sequence: CSATWTGDFEQYF. This rearrangement joins TRBV20-1 to TRBJ2-7; 9 nucleotides agree with TRBD1. The CDR3 loop spans 13 amino acids. CDR1 and CDR2 (germline): DFQATT, SNEGSKA (reference sequence). V lost 4 bases, J lost 6 bases, and 7 bases stayed unmatched.

The table lists this clonotype with a few counts. J is TRBJ1-2 and V is TRBV28; D may be TRBD1 (5 bases). Trimming took 2 bases from V and 8 from J, leaving 12 bases between them. This CDR3 region has 13 residues. CDR1 and CDR2 from the germline V gene are MDHEN and SYDVKM. The CDR3 coding sequence is TGTGCCAGCAGTTTACGGGGCCAGGAAGGCTACACCTTC. Translating gives CASSLRGQEGYTF.

This clonotype was seen a few times. The rearrangement links TRBV12-3 or TRBV12-4 to TRBJ2-5; 8 bases are shared with TRBD2. The CDR3 is 15 amino acids. The trim removed 4 bases at V and 4 bases at J, leaving 8 bases unmatched. CDR3 protein: CASSSASGSTETQYF. CDR3 sequence (DNA): TGTGCCAGCAGTTCTGCTAGCGGGTCGACAGAGACCCAGTACTTC.

This chain joins TRBV4-3 and TRBJ2-2; 7 bases match TRBD2. The CDR3 contains 15 residues. From germline, CDR1 is LGHNA and CDR2 YSLEER. Germline trimming cut 1 base from V and 3 bases from J; bases unmatched to any gene: 2. The CDR3 coding sequence is TGCGCCAGCAGCCAAGCGGGACTACACACCGGGGAGCTGTTTTTT. This gives the protein CASSQAGLHTGELFF.